The subject of this entry is one TCR beta chain. The data derive from a study of blood T cell repertoires in COVID-19. The wider study: Acute and convalescent COVID-19 specimens originated in the United States, Italy and Spain.

Under the authors' procedure: Reference gene primer amplification gave estimated nucleated cell counts. Measured with immunoSEQ multiplex PCR; TCRdb has only the in-frame clones, and not every one. Clone size and V and J calls were adopted from that table, with D and trimming inferred from the DNA. This sample has fewer than 250,000 clones, with less than 85% found just once. Individuals aged about 18 to 90 years were recruited from 24 US areas. Which cohort a participant joined came from the clinical history participants gave. Germline CDR1 reads SNHLY; CDR2 reads FYNNEI. The CDR3 runs 16 residues. The ends lost 5 bases at V and 0 bases at J; junction bases unmatched: 5.

The clonotype was recovered from a woman aged 25 to 39 who had recovered from COVID-19. The sequenced sample consisted of PBMCs or T cells enriched from blood (not recorded which). The V gene is TRBV2, the J gene TRBJ2-4; 9 nucleotides agree with TRBD2. This chain's CDR3 is CASSKGLARAKNIQYF. The CDR3 bases are TGTGCCAGCAGTAAGGGACTAGCCCGAGCCAAAAACATTCAGTACTTC.